This T cell receptor (beta chain) was found in a study of T cells in narcolepsy. Turning to this clone: Its antigen is as yet unknown.

Study-wide results and caveats: Blood of same and different patients, but not healthy controls, reportedly held recurring autoreactive clonotypes.

Germline V lookup: CDR1 SGHTA, CDR2 FQGTGA. The CDR3 extends over 17 amino acids. V shed 2 bases, J shed 8 bases, and the junction held 15 bases outside the gene matches. Only in-frame clones appear in the TCRdb table, and some are missing; sequencing was by immunoSEQ multiplex PCR. This table has approximately 24,000 clones, 70% to 85% appearing once. The sample consisted of CD45RA- memory CD4+ T cells from PBMCs. The V call is TRBV7-3, the J call TRBJ2-4; 7 positions agree with TRBD1. This receptor was obtained from a human donor with narcolepsy. Here the CDR3 DNA reads TGTGCCAGCAGCTTACAGGGCAGGGGGACACCCGATGACATTCAGTACTTC. Amino acids: CASSLQGRGTPDDIQYF. Looking up the rest from reference TRBV7-3 and TRBJ2-4 gives the full variable domain: GAGVSQTPSNKVTEKGKYVELRCDPISGHTALYWYRQSLGQGPEFLIYFQGTGAADDSGLPNDRFFAVRPEGSVSTLKIQRTERGDSAVYLCASSLQGRGTPDDIQYFGAGTRLSVL.